The 30 T cell receptor beta chains below come from one sample, sequenced in a study of CD8 T cells in ankylosing spondylitis. TCRdb processed the 5' RACE reads anew with MiXCR; each CDR3 protein has one entry. The sample lists 200,000 to 250,000 distinct CDR3 sequences; roughly 25% were seen once. The sample comprised blood, either unsorted or a sorted T cell fraction (not recorded which). The origin of the receptors is a male donor with ankylosing spondylitis or in good health (not recorded which).

The genes are TRBV28 and TRBJ2-3; 10 nucleotides match TRBD1. The CDR3 runs 17 residues. J gave up 1 base and V 6 bases, and 10 bases lay outside the gene matches. Germline lookup yields CDR1 MDHEN and CDR2 SYDVKM. DNA of the CDR3: TGTGCCAGCAGGACCTTCGGGACAGGGGTCGGCACAGATACGCAGTATTTT. This translates into CASRTFGTGVGTDTQYF.

The chain employs TRBV20-1 and TRBJ2-5; 9 positions match TRBD1. The CDR3 is 15 residues long. J gave up 3 bases and V 1 base, and 6 bases lay outside the gene matches. Germline V gene sequence: CDR1 DFQATT, CDR2 SNEGSKA (reference sequence). The CDR3 DNA reads as TGCAGTGCTAGAGTTGCCACAGGGGGCGAAGAGACCCAGTACTTC. As protein: CSARVATGGEETQYF.

Ten or more counts support this clonotype. In DNA form, the CDR3 reads TGCAGTGCTACGCCTAGTCAGGGGGCCCATAACTATGGCTACACCTTC. This gives the protein CSATPSQGAHNYGYTF. The V gene is TRBV20-1, the J gene TRBJ1-2, with 8 bases lining up with TRBD1. V trimming: 4 bases; J trimming: 1 base; junction bases outside the gene matches: 11. The CDR3 covers 16 residues. Germline values: CDR1 DFQATT, CDR2 SNEGSKA (reference sequence).

The chain combines TRBV20-1 with TRBJ2-5; D perhaps matches TRBD1 (5 bases). The CDR3 consists of 14 residues. The V gene's germline CDR1 is DFQATT and CDR2 SNEGSKA (reference sequence). V was pared by 5 bases and J by 1 base, with 14 bases between. This CDR3 reads CSAPPGRGQETQYF. The CDR3 DNA reads as TGCAGTGCTCCCCCGGGTAGGGGCCAAGAGACCCAGTACTTC.

V and J are TRBV12-3 or TRBV12-4 and TRBJ2-1; TRBD1 matches 12 bases. This CDR3 is 16 amino acids long. V was clipped by 6 bases and J by 7 bases; unmatched bases: 10. CDR3 loop: CASSQRDRGRGNEQFF. The CDR3 bases are TGTGCCAGCAGCCAAAGGGACAGGGGGCGTGGGAATGAGCAGTTCTTC.

CDR3 in amino acids: CASSPPDRAYEQYF. CDR3 nucleotides: TGTGCCAGCAGTCCCCCAGACAGGGCCTACGAGCAGTACTTC. V usage is TRBV6-1 and J usage is TRBJ2-7; 7 nucleotides line up with TRBD1. J lost 2 bases, V lost 5 bases, and 6 bases had no gene match. The CDR3 runs to 14 residues. CDR1 MNHNS and CDR2 SASEGT come from the germline V gene.

This clonotype was picked up many times. The V and J genes are TRBV6-1 and TRBJ2-4, with 8 bases matching TRBD1. The CDR3 is 16 amino acids. Germline values: CDR1 MNHNS, CDR2 SASEGT. Unmatched junction bases numbered 8, after V lost 6 bases and J lost 1 base. CDR3 amino acids: CASRRGQGRAKNIQYF. CDR3 coding DNA: TGTGCCAGCAGAAGAGGACAGGGAAGGGCCAAAAACATTCAGTACTTC.

This sequence joins TRBV20-1 and TRBJ1-4; D not certain. The CDR3 has 14 residues. V was shortened by 3 bases and J by 5 bases, with 13 bases between the two germline ends. Germline V lookup: CDR1 DFQATT, CDR2 SNEGSKA (reference sequence). DNA for the CDR3: TGCAGTGCTAGTCTGGGGTCGTGGAATGAAAAACTGTTTTTT. Encoded protein: CSASLGSWNEKLFF.

This clonotype was counted between two and nine times. This chain uses TRBV5-1 with TRBJ2-5; 10 bases align to TRBD1. The germline V gene has CDR1 SGHRS and CDR2 YFSETQ. Trimming at V came to 2 bases and at J to 2 bases, leaving 3 bases not matched to a gene. The CDR3 runs 15 residues. In DNA, the CDR3 is TGCGCCAGCAGCTTAGACAGGGGGCAGCAAGAGACCCAGTACTTC. Translation gives CASSLDRGQQETQYF.

V and J are TRBV10-3 and TRBJ2-3, with 8 bases that match TRBD2. CDR1 and CDR2 (germline): ENHRY, SYGVKD. Trimming cost V 8 bases and J 4 bases; bases outside gene matches: 5. This CDR3 contains 13 residues. In nucleotides, the CDR3 is TGTGCCATCGAGAAGCGGGGGTCAGATACGCAGTATTTT. This gives the protein CAIEKRGSDTQYF.

The rearrangement joins TRBV12-3 or TRBV12-4 to TRBJ2-1; TRBD2 agrees at 9 bases. V shed 8 bases and J 7 bases; nucleotides not matched to a gene: 15. The CDR3 spans 16 residues. The CDR3, as DNA: TGTGCCAGCCGATTTCGTAGCGGGAGTGTCGAAAATGAGCAGTTCTTC. It codes for CASRFRSGSVENEQFF.

This clonotype was seen at least ten times. The J gene is TRBJ1-5, the V gene TRBV7-2; 7 nucleotides align to TRBD1. The ends lost 4 bases at V and 0 bases at J; junction bases unmatched: 3. Germline CDR1 reads SGHTA; CDR2 reads FQGNSA. The length of the CDR3 is 15 residues. DNA of the CDR3: TGTGCCAGCAGCTCGTCAGGGGGTAGCAATCAGCCCCAGCATTTT. Translating it yields CASSSSGGSNQPQHF.

The V and J genes are TRBV11-2 and TRBJ2-2, with TRBD2 identical over 8 bases. The CDR3 sequence is 15 residues long. CDR1 is SGHAT and CDR2 is FQNNGV in the germline V gene. V was pared by 1 base and J by 3 bases, with 1 base of the junction left unmatched. CDR3 sequence reads: CASSLAGGDTGELFF. The CDR3 DNA reads as TGTGCCAGCAGCTTAGCGGGAGGGGACACCGGGGAGCTGTTTTTT.

This clonotype appeared many times. The chain joins TRBV9 to TRBJ2-1, with 7 bases identical to TRBD2. From germline, CDR1 is SGDLS and CDR2 YYNGEE. The CDR3 covers 17 residues. V trimming: 4 bases; J trimming: 0 bases; junction bases outside the gene matches: 10. This CDR3 is CASSRASGGSSYNEQFF. Here the CDR3 DNA reads TGTGCCAGCAGCAGGGCTAGCGGAGGCAGCTCCTACAATGAGCAGTTCTTC.

The chain joins TRBV7-2 to TRBJ2-7; tentatively, D is TRBD1 or TRBD2 (6 bases each). The CDR3 has 15 amino acids. The germline V and J ends were trimmed by 4 bases and 6 bases, with 19 bases remaining between them. Looked up from germline, CDR1 is SGHTA and CDR2 is FQGNSA. Here the CDR3 DNA reads TGTGCCAGCAGCTCCTACGGGGGCCAGGGAGGCGAGCAGTACTTC. This sequence encodes CASSSYGGQGGEQYF.

This clonotype has ten or more counts. The J gene is TRBJ1-6, the V gene TRBV4-2, with 7 bases fitting TRBD1. Germline CDR1 reads LGHNA; CDR2 reads YNFKEQ. Germline trimming cut 2 bases from V and 8 bases from J; bases unmatched to any gene: 12. The CDR3 is 17 residues long. Written as DNA, the CDR3 is TGTGCCAGCAGCCAACCCCGGAGACAGGGCGGATATTCACCCCTCCACTTT. This gives the protein CASSQPRRQGGYSPLHF.

This sequence joins TRBV29-1 and TRBJ2-3, with TRBD2 identical over 9 bases. The length of the CDR3 is 12 residues. Trimming removed 4 bases from V and 4 bases from J; junction bases left unmatched: 0. CDR1 is SQVTM, CDR2 ANQGSEA, per germline. CDR3 residues: CSVASGADTQYF. DNA of the CDR3: TGCAGCGTTGCTAGCGGGGCAGATACGCAGTATTTT.

This rearrangement joins TRBV11-2 to TRBJ2-3; 11 bases are shared with TRBD2. Germline V gives CDR1 SGHAT, CDR2 FQNNGV. CDR3 length: 18 residues. V shed 3 bases, J shed 0 bases, and the junction held 8 bases outside the gene matches. Here the CDR3 reads CASSFRLAGSQSTDTQYF. The CDR3, as DNA: TGTGCCAGCAGCTTCCGACTAGCGGGATCTCAGAGCACAGATACGCAGTATTTT.

Notes on this clonotype: A much larger clone differs from this one at a single base, so this may be a read error. This chain joins TRBV28 and TRBJ2-6, with D perhaps matching TRBD1 (6 bases). Germline values: CDR1 MDHEN, CDR2 SYDVKM. CDR3 size: 15 residues. This CDR3 reads CASSPGQSGATVLTF. The CDR3, as DNA: TGTGCCAGCAGCCCTGGACAGTCCGGGGCCACCGTCCTGACTTTC.

There are many counts of this clonotype. The chain combines TRBV29-1 with TRBJ2-3; no clear D. Deletions cut 0 bases from V and 6 bases from J, with 4 bases between. This CDR3 is built from 11 residues. CDR1 and CDR2 from the germline V gene are SQVTM and ANQGSEA. The CDR3 sequence is CSVEDGDTQYF. CDR3 coding DNA: TGCAGCGTTGAAGATGGGGATACGCAGTATTTT.

Regarding this clonotype: A much bigger clone sits one base away, suggesting this may be a read error. The chain uses TRBV27 and TRBJ1-4, with D tentatively TRBD1 (5 bases). Germline V gene sequence: CDR1 MNHEY, CDR2 SMNVEV (reference sequence). V lost 6 bases, J lost 7 bases, and 15 bases lay in between. This CDR3 comprises 14 residues. The CDR3 DNA sequence: TGTGCCAGCAGCCACCAAGGGGCGGGTGAAAAACTGTTTTTT. This translates into CASSHQGAGEKLFF.

This clonotype was recorded at least ten times. The chain carries TRBV16 and TRBJ1-2, with no clear D. The V end was cut by 4 bases, the J end by 4 bases, with 10 bases between. The CDR3 extends over 13 amino acids. CDR1 is KGHSY, CDR2 FQNENV, per germline. In DNA form, the CDR3 reads TGTGCCAGCAGCCCGGTACAGAGCTATGGCTACACCTTC. This gives the protein CASSPVQSYGYTF.

This clonotype was seen ten or more times. The CDR3 DNA reads as TGTGCCAGCAGTACCTACCAAGGGGAAGAGACCCAGTACTTC. As protein: CASSTYQGEETQYF. The chain recombines TRBV7-8 with TRBJ2-5; D is perhaps TRBD1 (5 bases). The V gene lost 6 bases and the J gene lost 3 bases, with 14 bases spanning the gap. The germline gives CDR1 SGHVS, CDR2 FQNEAQ. The CDR3 contains 14 residues.

This clonotype came up many times. The rearrangement links TRBV5-1 to TRBJ2-7, with 12 positions matching TRBD1. With 5 bases clipped from V and 5 bases from J, the junction kept 8 bases outside the gene matches. This CDR3 contains 15 residues. CDR1 is SGHRS and CDR2 is YFSETQ in the germline V gene. The CDR3 DNA sequence: TGCGCCAGCAGGCCCGGGACAGGGGGCGCAAACGAGCAGTACTTC. It translates to CASRPGTGGANEQYF.

This chain joins TRBV12-3 or TRBV12-4 and TRBJ1-4; no clear D. Between the trimmed V and J ends, which lost 4 bases and 8 bases, there was a span of 11 bases. The CDR3 consists of 13 residues. CDR3 sequence (DNA): TGTGCCAGCAGTTCCCAAGATTTGGAAAAACTGTTTTTT. It specifies CASSSQDLEKLFF.

This clonotype was picked up many times. The chain links TRBV7-2 to TRBJ2-5, with 9 bases matching TRBD1. The CDR3 has 15 amino acids. Trimming at V came to 3 bases and at J to 4 bases, leaving 6 bases not matched to a gene. In germline, CDR1 is SGHTA, CDR2 FQGNSA. The CDR3 loop is CASSFSGTGTETQYF. Here the CDR3 DNA reads TGTGCCAGCAGCTTTTCCGGGACAGGGACAGAGACCCAGTACTTC. The whole variable domain, remainder taken from reference TRBV7-2 and TRBJ2-5, is GAGVSQSPSNKVTEKGKDVELRCDPISGHTALYWYRQSLGQGLEFLIYFQGNSAPDKSGLPSDRFSAERTGGSVSTLTIQRTQQEDSAVYLCASSFSGTGTETQYFGPGTRLLVL.

This clonotype has only a few counts. The DNA for the CDR3 is TGCAGTGCATCACATCAGAGTGAGCAGTTCTTC. Translated: CSASHQSEQFF. This rearrangement joins TRBV20-1 to TRBJ2-1; no reliable D call. The germline V gene encodes CDR1 DFQATT and CDR2 SNEGSKA (reference sequence). The CDR3 runs 11 residues. Trimming removed 6 bases at V and 9 bases at J, with 12 bases between.

This clonotype was recorded a few times. CDR3 in amino acids: CASSFRIGDSYEAFF. In nucleotides, the CDR3 is TGTGCCAGCAGCTTCCGCATAGGGGACTCATATGAAGCTTTCTTT. This rearrangement joins TRBV7-2 to TRBJ1-1, with D possibly TRBD1 on 5 matching bases. Trimming left V 3 bases short and J 7 bases short, with 18 bases between. Germline CDR1 and CDR2: SGHTA and FQGNSA. The CDR3 is 15 residues long.

The table lists this clonotype with many counts. The CDR3 region is CASSQVSGRASGELFF. CDR3 bases: TGTGCCAGCAGCCAAGTCAGCGGGAGGGCCTCCGGGGAGCTGTTTTTT. The chain couples TRBV3-1 to TRBJ2-2; the match to TRBD2 covers 10 bases. Germline CDR1 and CDR2: LGHDT and YNNKEL (reference sequence). The CDR3 has 16 residues. Trimming at V came to 1 base and at J to 6 bases, leaving 5 bases not matched to a gene. The variable domain in full, completed from reference TRBV3-1 and TRBJ2-2, reads DTAVSQTPKYLVTQMGNDKSIKCEQNLGHDTMYWYKQDSKKFLKIMFSYNNKELIINETVPNRFSPKSPDKAHLNLHINSLELGDSAVYFCASSQVSGRASGELFFGEGSRLTVL.

The J gene is TRBJ1-6, the V gene TRBV21-1; the table's D call, TRBD1, was not checked against the DNA. TRBV21-1 is assigned pseudogene status. The CDR3 is 19 amino acids. The CDR3 DNA is TGTGCCAGCAGCAAAGCCCCCCCCGGGACAGGGGGAATTAATTCACCCCTCCACTTT. This translates into CASSKAPPGTGGINSPLHF.